A selection of T cell receptor beta chains follows, all from one sample in a study of CD4+ T cells in melanoma. Profiling relied on immunoSEQ multiplex PCR, and the TCRdb table lists in-frame clones only, not all of them. The data contain over 100,000 clones, approximately 90% of them seen just once; the ten biggest clones take up 3% to 4%. Sequencing was done on a sample of peripheral blood. Receptor source: a human donor with melanoma. Each CDR3 is given with its conserved first and last residue. A D gene is named only where the DNA matches it firmly. Rows may omit the clone size; those that give it use once, few, many or a size class.

j_call | clone_size | v_call | d_call | cdr3_nt | cdr3_aa
TRBJ2-1 | NA | TRBV9 | NA | TGTGCCAGCAGCGCCCTGGGAACGGGCAATGAGCAGTTCTTC | CASSALGTGNEQFF
TRBJ2-2 | NA | TRBV5-6 | TRBD2 | TGTGCCAGCAGCCTGGGACTAGCGGCGAACACCGGGGAGCTGTTTTTT | CASSLGLAANTGELFF
TRBJ2-7 | NA | TRBV7-2 | NA | TGTGCCAGCAGCTTAGGTGACAGGCCCCGCGGGGAGCAGTACTTC | CASSLGDRPRGEQYF
TRBJ1-4 | NA | TRBV7-8 | NA | TGTGCCAGCAGCTTAGTCCCCCTCCAGGGGCTGGCTAATGAAAAACTGTTTTTT | CASSLVPLQGLANEKLFF
TRBJ1-1 | NA | TRBV11-2 | NA | TGTGCCAGCAGCTTTGGACGGATGAACACTGAAGCTTTCTTT | CASSFGRMNTEAFF
TRBJ1-1 | NA | TRBV18 | TRBD1 | TGTGCCAGCTCACCAGGGGGGACAGGGGGCACTGAAGCTTTCTTT | CASSPGGTGGTEAFF
TRBJ2-2 | NA | TRBV7-8 | NA | TGTGCCAGCAGCTTAGTGGTAGCGGAGAACACCGGGGAGCTGTTTTTT | CASSLVVAENTGELFF
TRBJ2-5 | NA | TRBV11-3 | TRBD2 | TGTGCCAGCAGCACGACTAGCGGGAGTCCTCAAGAGACCCAGTACTTC | CASSTTSGSPQETQYF
TRBJ2-3 | NA | TRBV5-1 | TRBD2 | TGCGCCAGCAGCTTGGGGACTAGCGGACAACGCACAGATACGCAGTATTTT | CASSLGTSGQRTDTQYF
TRBJ2-5 | NA | TRBV5-1 | NA | TGCGCCAGCAGCTCGTTGTACGGGCAGGAAGAGACCCAGTACTTC | CASSSLYGQEETQYF
TRBJ1-1 | NA | TRBV30 | TRBD1 | TGTGCCTGGAGACCAGGGGGCACTGAAGCTTTCTTT | CAWRPGGTEAFF
TRBJ2-2 | once | TRBV5-4 | NA | TGTGCCAGCAGCTTGTGGGGGGGCGTGTATGCCGGGGAGCTGTTTTTT | CASSLWGGVYAGELFF
TRBJ2-1 | NA | TRBV6-4 | NA | TGTGCCAGCAGTGACGGAAACAATGAGCAGTTCTTC | CASSDGNNEQFF
TRBJ1-1 | NA | TRBV7-2 | NA | TGTGCCAGCAGCTTAGCACTAAACACTGAAGCTTTCTTT | CASSLALNTEAFF
TRBJ1-5 | NA | TRBV19 | NA | TGTGCCAGTAGTATAGTTGTTCGAGGGGAATATAGCAATCAGCCCCAGCATTTT | CASSIVVRGEYSNQPQHF
TRBJ2-5 | NA | TRBV4-2 | NA | TGTGCCAGCAGCCAAGGAAGTTTGGCAGGGAGGGAGACCCAGTACTTC | CASSQGSLAGRETQYF
TRBJ2-7 | NA | TRBV6-1 | NA | TGTGCCAGCAGTGAAGCATCTAGGGGGAGGGTCTACTACGAGCAGTACTTC | CASSEASRGRVYYEQYF
TRBJ2-1 | NA | TRBV4-2 | TRBD2 | TGTGCCAGCAGCCAAGCGGGGGGCTCCTACAATGAGCAGTTCTTC | CASSQAGGSYNEQFF
TRBJ1-1 | NA | TRBV6-5 | NA | TGTGCCAGCATCACGAACACTGAAGCTTTCTTT | CASITNTEAFF
TRBJ1-2 | NA | TRBV5-1 | TRBD1 | TGCGCCAGCAGTTTCGAGGGGGCGGATGGCTACACCTTC | CASSFEGADGYTF
TRBJ2-3 | once | TRBV19 | NA | TGTGCCAGTAGTAGACGACCTATTGAGGGACGGAGGGAGATAGATACGCAGTATTTT | CASSRRPIEGRREIDTQYF
TRBJ2-1 | NA | TRBV19 | TRBD2 | TGTGCCAGTAGTAAGGCGGGGGGAAGGGGTGAGCAGTTCTTC | CASSKAGGRGEQFF
TRBJ1-4 | NA | TRBV2 | NA | TGTGCCAGCTCGTTCGCCCGAATGTTTGAAAAACTGTTTTTT | CASSFARMFEKLFF
TRBJ2-1 | NA | TRBV6-5 | NA | TGTGCCAGCAGTACCCGGACATCGGGGGCCAATGAGCAGTTCTTC | CASSTRTSGANEQFF
TRBJ2-7 | NA | TRBV27 | NA | TGTGCCAGCAGGTTGACAGGAACCTACGAGCAGTACTTC | CASRLTGTYEQYF
TRBJ2-7 | NA | TRBV5-1 | NA | TGCGCCAGCAGCTTGTCCCTAGCCTACGAGCAGTACTTC | CASSLSLAYEQYF